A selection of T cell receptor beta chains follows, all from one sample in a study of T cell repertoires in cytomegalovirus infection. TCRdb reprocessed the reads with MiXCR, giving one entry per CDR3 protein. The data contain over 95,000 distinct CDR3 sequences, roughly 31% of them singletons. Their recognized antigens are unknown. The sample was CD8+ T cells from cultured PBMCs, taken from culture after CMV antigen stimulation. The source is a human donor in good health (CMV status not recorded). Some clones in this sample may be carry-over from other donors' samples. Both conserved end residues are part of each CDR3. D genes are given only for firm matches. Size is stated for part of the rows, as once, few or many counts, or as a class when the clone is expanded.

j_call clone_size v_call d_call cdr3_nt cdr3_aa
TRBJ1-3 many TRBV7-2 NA TGTGCCAGCAGCTTAATGGCAGGGTCTTCTGGAAACACCATATATTTT CASSLMAGSSGNTIYF
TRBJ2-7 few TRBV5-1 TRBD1 TGCGCCAGCAGCTTCGGGACAGGGAGCTCCTACGAGCAGTACTTC CASSFGTGSSYEQYF
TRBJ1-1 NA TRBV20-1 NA TGCAGTGCTAGCTCGAGTTACCGGGGGCTCACTGAAGCTTTCTTT CSASSSYRGLTEAFF
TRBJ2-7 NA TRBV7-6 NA TGTGCCAGCAGCTTATCATCCTGGGTCGAGCAGTACTTC CASSLSSWVEQYF
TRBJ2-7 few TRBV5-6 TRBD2 TGTGCCAGCAGCTTAAGTAGCGGGACCTACGAGCAGTACTTC CASSLSSGTYEQYF
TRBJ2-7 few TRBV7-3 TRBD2 TGTGCCAGCAGCCCCCGGGGGGGGAGTTACGAGCAGTACTTC CASSPRGGSYEQYF
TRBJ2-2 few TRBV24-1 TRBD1 TGTGCCACCAGAGCCGGGACAGCGGACACCGGGGAGCTGTTTTTT CATRAGTADTGELFF
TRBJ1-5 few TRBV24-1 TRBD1 TGTGCCACCGGGACAGCGGAGGATCAGCCCCAGCATTTT CATGTAEDQPQHF
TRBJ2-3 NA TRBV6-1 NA TGTGCCAGCAGTCGAAGACGGCCGGATATCACAGATACGCAGTATTTT CASSRRRPDITDTQYF
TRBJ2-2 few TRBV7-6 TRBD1 TGTGCCAGCAGCCCGTCGACAGGGTCCGGGGAGCTGTTTTTT CASSPSTGSGELFF
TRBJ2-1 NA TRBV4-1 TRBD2 TGCGCCAGCAGCCCCCAAACTAGCGGGGGGGCTAATGAGCAGTTCTTC CASSPQTSGGANEQFF
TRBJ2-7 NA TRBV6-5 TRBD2 TGTGCCAGCAGTCCCCCGGGGGGAGGCCCTCACTACGAGCAGTACTTC CASSPPGGGPHYEQYF
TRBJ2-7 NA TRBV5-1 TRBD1 TGCGCCAGCAGCCTCGAAACAGGGGTCTTCGACGAGCAGTACTTC CASSLETGVFDEQYF
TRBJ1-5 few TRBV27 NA TGTGCCAGCAGTTTAACGTGGTCTATCGGGCAGCCCCAGCATTTT CASSLTWSIGQPQHF
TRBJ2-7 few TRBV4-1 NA TGCGCCAGCAGCCAAGGCTTTAGTCGGGGACAAAGCTACGAGCAGTACTTC CASSQGFSRGQSYEQYF
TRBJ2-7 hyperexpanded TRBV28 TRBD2 TGTGCCAGCAGTCTAGAATCCTTGGGGGGGAGCAAACCCTACGAGCAGTACTTC CASSLESLGGSKPYEQYF
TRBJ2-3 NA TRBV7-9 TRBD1 TGTGCCAGCAGCTTAGCCCTGCGACAGGGTCGAGTGACAGATACGCAGTATTTT CASSLALRQGRVTDTQYF
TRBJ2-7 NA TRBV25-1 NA TGTGCCAGCAGTGAATATTTCAGGGATAATGCGGCCTACGAGCAGTACTTC CASSEYFRDNAAYEQYF
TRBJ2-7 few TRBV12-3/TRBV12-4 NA TGTGCCAGCAGTTTGGGGAACGGGGGATATTACGAGCAGTACTTC CASSLGNGGYYEQYF
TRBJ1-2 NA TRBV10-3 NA TGTGCCATCCACAATGGACAGCGAAACTATGGCTACACCTTC CAIHNGQRNYGYTF
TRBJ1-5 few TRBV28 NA TGTGCCAGCAGTTTTACGAGGGGCCCACATCAGCCCCAGCATTTT CASSFTRGPHQPQHF
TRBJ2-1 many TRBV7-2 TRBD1 TGTGCCAGCAGCCCGATGGGACAGTACAATGAGCAGTTCTTC CASSPMGQYNEQFF
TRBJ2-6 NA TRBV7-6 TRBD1 TGTGCCAGCACTCCATCGACAGGGACCCTCTCTGGGGCCAACGTCCTGACTTTC CASTPSTGTLSGANVLTF
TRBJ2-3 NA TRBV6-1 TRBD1 TGTGCCAGCATTGGAATAACAGGGGTCAAGACAGATACGCAGTATTTT CASIGITGVKTDTQYF
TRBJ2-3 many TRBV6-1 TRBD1 TGTGCCAGCAGGAGACAGGGTGTACAAGGCACAGATACGCAGTATTTT CASRRQGVQGTDTQYF
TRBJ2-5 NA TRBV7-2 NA TGTGCCAGCAGCTTAGAGGATGGGGACTGGAATCGCCGGGGAGAGACCCAGTACTTC CASSLEDGDWNRRGETQYF
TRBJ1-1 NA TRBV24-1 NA TGTGCCACCAGCGACCGGGAACCCAACACTGAAGCTTTCTTT CATSDREPNTEAFF
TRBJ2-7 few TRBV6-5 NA TGTGCCAGCAGTTACCAATTCTTGATGAGGGCAGACGAGCAGTACTTC CASSYQFLMRADEQYF
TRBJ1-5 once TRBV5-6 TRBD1 TGTGCCAGCAGCTTGGCGGGGACAGGGGAGCAGCCCCAGCATTTT CASSLAGTGEQPQHF
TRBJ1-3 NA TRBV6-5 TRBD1 TGTGCCAGCAGTTACACAAGAGGACAGGTCTCTGGAAACACCATATATTTT CASSYTRGQVSGNTIYF
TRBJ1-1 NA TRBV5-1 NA TGCGCCAGCAGTCCCGGGCGGGATATGGCTGAAGCTTTCTTT CASSPGRDMAEAFF
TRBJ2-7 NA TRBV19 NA TGTGCCACCGGACTTGGATACGAGCAGTACTTC CATGLGYEQYF
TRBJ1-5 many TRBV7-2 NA TGTGCCAGCAGCTTAGTACGGGTAGGCAATCAGCCCCAGCATTTT CASSLVRVGNQPQHF
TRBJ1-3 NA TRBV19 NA TGTGCCAGTAGTATGGCAGTCTCTGGAAACACCATATATTTT CASSMAVSGNTIYF
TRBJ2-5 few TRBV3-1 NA TGTGCCAGCAGCCTCAGACGGGGGCAAGAGACCCAGTACTTC CASSLRRGQETQYF
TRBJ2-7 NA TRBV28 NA TGTGCCAGCGGCCAGGGGGGATACGAGCAGTACTTC CASGQGGYEQYF
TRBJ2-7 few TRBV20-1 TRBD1 TGCAGTGCGAAGACCGGGACAGGGCTCGAGCAGTACTTC CSAKTGTGLEQYF
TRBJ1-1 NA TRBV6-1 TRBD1 TGTGCCAGCATCGGGGGTTATGGGGACAGGGAAGCTTTCTTT CASIGGYGDREAFF
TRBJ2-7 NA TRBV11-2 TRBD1 TGTGCCAGCAGCGTAGGGGGACAGGACTACGAGCAGTACTTC CASSVGGQDYEQYF
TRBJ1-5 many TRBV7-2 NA TGTGCCAGCAGCATTGACGGCAATCAGCCCCAGCATTTT CASSIDGNQPQHF
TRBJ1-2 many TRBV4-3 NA TGCGCCAGCAGCCAAGATACCCAAACCTTACACAGGGGCTACACCTTC CASSQDTQTLHRGYTF
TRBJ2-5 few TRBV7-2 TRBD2 TGTGCCAGCAGCTTAGCTGCGCTAGCGGGGGCTCAAGAGACCCAGTACTTC CASSLAALAGAQETQYF
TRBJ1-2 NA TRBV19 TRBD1 TGTGCCACCAGCAGAAGGGACAGGACCTACTATGGCTACACCTTC CATSRRDRTYYGYTF
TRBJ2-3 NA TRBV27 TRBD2 TGTGCCAGCAGTCGGGGGGGGGATACGCAGTATTTT CASSRGGDTQYF
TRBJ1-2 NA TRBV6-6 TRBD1 TGTGCCAGCAGTTCCGCTAGGACAGGGGTCAATGGCTACACCTTC CASSSARTGVNGYTF
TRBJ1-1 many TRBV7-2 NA TGTGCCAGCAGCCCCAAAGGGGGAGAACAGGGACCGAGGGGCACTGAAGCTTTCTTT CASSPKGGEQGPRGTEAFF
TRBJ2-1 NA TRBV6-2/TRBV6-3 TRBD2 TGTGCCAGCAGTCGCCTTATGCCACTAGCGGGGGAGGTTGGGAATGAGCAGTTCTTC CASSRLMPLAGEVGNEQFF
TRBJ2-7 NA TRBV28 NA TGTGCCAGCAGTTTGTGGCTAGCCAGAGGTTACGAGCAGTACTTC CASSLWLARGYEQYF
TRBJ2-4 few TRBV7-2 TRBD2 TGTGCCAGCAGTTTCTTGGGGGGAGGGAACATTCAGTACTTC CASSFLGGGNIQYF
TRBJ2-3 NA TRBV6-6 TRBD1 TGTGCCAGCAGTTTTTTACAGGAATCCACAGGGGCTAGAGATACGCAGTATTTT CASSFLQESTGARDTQYF
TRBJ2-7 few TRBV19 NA TGTGCCAGTAGTGTCAGGGTCGGGAGATACGAGCAGTACTTC CASSVRVGRYEQYF
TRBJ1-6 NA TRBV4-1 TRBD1 TGCGCCAGCAGCCAAGCCGCGACAGGGTGGGATTCACCCCTCCACTTT CASSQAATGWDSPLHF